The 16 T cell receptor beta chains in this list originate from one sample, sequenced in a study of shared T cell receptors in the human thymus. TCRdb keeps only in-frame clones here, not all; method: immunoSEQ multiplex PCR. The sample consists of roughly 700,000 clones, around 87% of them appearing once. These records were also assigned to another study, of human thymus T cells.

Material: thymocytes. The origin of the receptors is a boy less than two years old with a congenital heart defect.

The chain employs TRBV25-1 and TRBJ2-7; 10 bases agree with TRBD1. The CDR3 loop spans 14 amino acids. The germline V gene has CDR1 MGHDK and CDR2 SYGVNS. The V and J ends lost 3 bases and 5 bases, in that order; junction bases with no gene match: 4. The CDR3 nucleotides are TGTGCCAGCAGTGATGACAGGGGGCATAACGAGCAGTACTTC. It codes for CASSDDRGHNEQYF.

The V call is TRBV18, the J call TRBJ2-1, with D possibly matching TRBD1 (6 bases). The germline CDR1 and CDR2 sequences are KGHSH and LQKENI. Trimming shortened V by 5 bases and J by 7 bases, and 18 bases separated the two germline ends. The CDR3 runs 15 residues. CDR3 sequence: CASSGRDTPRNEQFF. DNA of the CDR3: TGTGCCAGCTCAGGACGGGACACCCCAAGGAATGAGCAGTTCTTC.

This chain links TRBV5-5 with TRBJ2-2, with D maybe TRBD2 (6 bases). Germline V gene data show CDR1 as SGHKS and CDR2 as YYEKEE (reference sequence). There are 15 residues in the CDR3. V was pared by 3 bases and J by 7 bases, with 16 bases between. Written as DNA, the CDR3 is TGTGCCAGCAGCTCCCCCCCCGTGGGGGGCGGGGAGCTGTTTTTT. This gives the protein CASSSPPVGGGELFF. Full variable domain (rest looked up from reference TRBV5-5 and TRBJ2-2): DAGVTQSPTHLIKTRGQQVTLRCSPISGHKSVSWYQQVLGQGPQFIFQYYEKEERGRGNFPDRFSARQFPNYSSELNVNALLLGDSALYLCASSSPPVGGGELFFGEGSRLTVL.

The V call is TRBV7-9, the J call TRBJ2-7; D unresolved. CDR3 size: 14 residues. The V gene's germline CDR1 is SEHNR and CDR2 FQNEAQ (reference sequence). Trimming left V 5 bases short and J 0 bases short, with 11 bases between. For the CDR3, the DNA is TGTGCCAGCAGCCGAGATCCATTCTCCTACGAGCAGTACTTC. Its translation is CASSRDPFSYEQYF.

The rearrangement links TRBV15 to TRBJ2-7, with 8 nucleotides matching TRBD2. The CDR3 runs to 14 residues. Germline V gene lookup returns CDR1 LNHNV and CDR2 YYDKDF (reference sequence). With 4 bases clipped from V and 5 bases from J, the junction kept 7 bases outside the gene matches. The DNA for the CDR3 is TGTGCCACCAGCATAGCGGGAATCACTAACGAGCAGTACTTC. Protein sequence: CATSIAGITNEQYF.

V usage is TRBV29-1 and J usage is TRBJ2-7; D is perhaps TRBD1 (5 bases). Germline-derived CDR1 and CDR2 are SQVTM and ANQGSEA. The CDR3 consists of 14 residues. V lost 3 bases to trimming and J lost 3 bases, with 15 bases between them. In DNA form, the CDR3 reads TGCAGCGTTGATTCGGGCAGGGTTGGCTACGAGCAGTACTTC. Protein product: CSVDSGRVGYEQYF.

V usage is TRBV6-5 and J usage is TRBJ2-7; tentatively, D is TRBD1 (6 bases). Germline values: CDR1 MNHEY, CDR2 SVGAGI. The CDR3 totals 15 residues. Trimming took off 6 bases at V and 1 base at J, with 16 bases between the two ends. The CDR3 DNA reads TGTGCCAGCAGAACCGCCCGGGACAAATCCTACGAGCAGTACTTC. Amino acids: CASRTARDKSYEQYF.

The chain employs TRBV4-3 and TRBJ2-5; 9 bases are a match to TRBD2. This CDR3 has 16 amino acids. V was clipped by 0 bases and J by 3 bases; unmatched bases: 5. Germline assignment: CDR1 LGHNA and CDR2 YSLEER. CDR3 nucleotides: TGCGCCAGCAGCCAAGAAGGGGCTAGCGGGGAAGAGACCCAGTACTTC. Translation gives CASSQEGASGEETQYF.

CDR3 protein: CASSQDKVGGVKRETQYF. CDR3 DNA sequence: TGCGCCAGCAGCCAAGATAAAGTGGGAGGGGTAAAAAGAGAGACCCAGTACTTC. The chain is built from TRBV4-3 and TRBJ2-5, with TRBD2 matching over 7 bases. CDR1 is LGHNA and CDR2 is YSLEER in the germline V gene. V lost 0 bases to trimming and J lost 4 bases; unmatched junction nucleotides: 14. The CDR3 runs 18 residues.

V gene TRBV5-6 combines with J gene TRBJ2-5; 11 nucleotides line up with TRBD2. The V gene end was trimmed by 0 bases and the J gene end by 5 bases; junction bases not matched to a gene: 3. This CDR3 has 15 amino acids. Looked up from germline, CDR1 is SGHDT and CDR2 is YYEEEE. The CDR3 loop reads CASSLVVAGGETQYF. The CDR3 region has the DNA TGTGCCAGCAGCTTGGTAGTAGCGGGAGGGGAGACCCAGTACTTC.

The rearrangement uses TRBV5-4 and TRBJ2-1, with 14 nucleotides matching TRBD2. The CDR3 has 14 residues. V was clipped by 6 bases and J by 7 bases; unmatched bases: 3. CDR1 and CDR2 from the germline V gene are SGHNT and YYREEE (reference sequence). CDR3 residues: CASNGTSGRNEQFF. Written as DNA, the CDR3 is TGTGCCAGCAACGGGACTAGCGGGAGAAATGAGCAGTTCTTC.

This clone was detected once. The gene calls are TRBV27 and TRBJ2-7, with 7 positions matching TRBD2. The CDR3 runs to 16 residues. The trim removed 4 bases at V and 3 bases at J, leaving 12 bases unmatched. Per the germline V gene, CDR1 is MNHEY and CDR2 is SMNVEV (reference sequence). CDR3: CASSSTPKRDYYEQYF. CDR3 in DNA: TGTGCCAGCAGTTCGACCCCAAAGCGGGACTACTACGAGCAGTACTTC.

A few counts support this clone. The genes are TRBV19 and TRBJ2-7; TRBD2 matches 8 bases. V was clipped by 4 bases and J by 2 bases; unmatched bases: 4. The CDR3 consists of 14 residues. The germline gives CDR1 LNHDA, CDR2 SQIVND (reference sequence). CDR3 nucleotides: TGTGCCAGTAGTAGGGAGGGACTAGCCTACGAGCAGTACTTC. Protein sequence: CASSREGLAYEQYF.

The chain combines TRBV27 with TRBJ2-7, with TRBD1 matching 7 bases. CDR3 length: 15 residues. With 0 bases clipped from V and 5 bases from J, the junction kept 7 bases outside the gene matches. From germline, CDR1 is MNHEY and CDR2 SMNVEV (reference sequence). The chain's CDR3 is CASSLSGTEPHEQYF. The CDR3 nucleotides read TGTGCCAGCAGTTTATCTGGGACAGAGCCCCACGAGCAGTACTTC.

The chain is built from TRBV12-5 and TRBJ2-5, with 8 positions matching TRBD2. V was clipped by 4 bases and J by 2 bases; unmatched bases: 6. The CDR3 sequence is 15 residues long. Per the germline V gene, CDR1 is LGHNT and CDR2 is FRNRAP. The CDR3 sequence: CASGSAGDEQETQYF. DNA for the CDR3: TGTGCTAGTGGTTCAGCGGGAGACGAGCAAGAGACCCAGTACTTC. Complete variable domain (other parts from reference TRBV12-5 and TRBJ2-5): DARVTQTPRHKVTEMGQEVTMRCQPILGHNTVFWYRQTMMQGLELLAYFRNRAPLDDSGMPKDRFSAEMPDATLATLKIQPSEPRDSAVYFCASGSAGDEQETQYFGPGTRLLVL.

This chain connects TRBV29-1 to TRBJ2-1, with TRBD1 as a possible D gene (6 bases). CDR1 and CDR2 (germline): SQVTM, ANQGSEA. Trimming took 1 base from V and 0 from J, leaving 22 bases between them. The CDR3 is 19 amino acids. Written as DNA, the CDR3 is TGCAGCGTTGAAGCTGGGGGCATGAGGGAACGGCGCTCCTACAATGAGCAGTTCTTC. Protein: CSVEAGGMRERRSYNEQFF.